The 8 T cell receptor beta chains in this list originate from one sample, sequenced in a study of metastatic and nonmetastatic thyroid tumors. Treatment of any kind had been given to no patient before thyroid surgery. TCRdb used MiXCR to call clones anew from the PCR reads. This table has 30,000 to 35,000 clones, around 23% appearing once. Sequencing input: tumor tissue. These receptors all come from a male donor with papillary thyroid cancer or a benign thyroid nodule (not recorded which). Some clones in this sample may be carry-over from other donors' samples.

The chain combines TRBV6-5 with TRBJ2-7; either TRBD1 or TRBD2 may fit D (7 bases each). The CDR3 consists of 15 residues. The ends were cut back, 2 bases at V and 2 bases at J, with 13 bases in the middle. From germline, CDR1 is MNHEY and CDR2 SVGAGI. CDR3 region: CASSYRGDSPYEQYF. The CDR3 DNA follows: TGTGCCAGCAGTTACCGGGGGGACAGCCCCTACGAGCAGTACTTC.

This clone was picked up many times. This chain joins TRBV3-1 and TRBJ2-5, with TRBD2 matching 13 bases. CDR1 is LGHDT, CDR2 YNNKEL, per germline (reference sequence). The ends lost 5 bases at V and 5 bases at J; junction bases unmatched: 11. The CDR3 consists of 17 residues. The CDR3 reads CASSTRRGTSGVETQYF. The CDR3 DNA reads TGTGCCAGCAGCACTCGCCGAGGGACTAGCGGGGTCGAGACCCAGTACTTC.

This clone was detected a few times. This chain links TRBV6-2 or TRBV6-3 with TRBJ1-3, with a weak D call TRBD1 (6 bases). V lost 2 bases, J lost 4 bases, and 15 bases lay in between. Germline lookup yields CDR1 MNHEY and CDR2 SVGEGT. This CDR3 has 16 amino acids. The CDR3 reads CASSYGGADSGNTIYF. The CDR3 nucleotides are TGTGCCAGCAGTTACGGGGGCGCCGATTCCGGAAACACCATATATTTT.

This clone was seen many times. This rearrangement joins TRBV2 to TRBJ2-5; D may be TRBD1 (5 bases). Germline V gene data show CDR1 as SNHLY and CDR2 as FYNNEI. V was shortened by 6 bases and J by 1 base, with 12 bases between the two germline ends. The CDR3 loop spans 14 amino acids. The DNA for the CDR3 is TGTGCCAGCAGGGGGCTGACCTCCCAAGAGACCCAGTACTTC. Residues: CASRGLTSQETQYF. The variable domain in full, completed from reference TRBV2 and TRBJ2-5, reads EPEVTQTPSHQVTQMGQEVILRCVPISNHLYFYWYRQILGQKVEFLVSFYNNEISEKSEIFDDQFSVERPDGSNFTLKIRSTKLEDSAMYFCASRGLTSQETQYFGPGTRLLVL.

This clone showed up just a few times. The V call is TRBV19, the J call TRBJ1-2; 8 bases are a match to TRBD1. The germline gives CDR1 LNHDA, CDR2 SQIVND (reference sequence). V was pared by 5 bases and J by 8 bases, with 13 bases of the junction left unmatched. This CDR3 contains 15 residues. This CDR3 is CASSPQGADGGGYTF. DNA for the CDR3: TGTGCCAGTAGTCCCCAGGGGGCTGATGGTGGGGGCTACACCTTC.

This chain joins TRBV4-3 and TRBJ2-5, with TRBD2 identical over 7 bases. J was trimmed by 1 base and V by 2 bases; bases with no gene match: 13. The CDR3 contains 18 residues. In germline, CDR1 is LGHNA, CDR2 YSLEER. The CDR3 sequence: CASSQRSGAGVLQETQYF. CDR3 sequence (DNA): TGCGCCAGCAGCCAACGATCGGGCGCGGGAGTTCTCCAAGAGACCCAGTACTTC.

The chain joins TRBV30 to TRBJ2-7; no clear D. The CDR3 runs 14 residues. The V end lost 1 base, the J end lost 2 bases, and 12 bases lay between the germline ends. The V gene's germline CDR1 is GTSNPN and CDR2 SVGIG (reference sequence). CDR3 in DNA: TGTGCCTGGAGTGCCAGCGCCAACCCCTACGAGCAGTACTTC. It is translated as CAWSASANPYEQYF.

In the case of this clone: A read error may account for a junction end that differs from germline. The chain has TRBV7-9 and TRBJ2-5; the match to TRBD2 covers 8 bases. The CDR3 runs to 13 residues. CDR1 and CDR2 (germline): SEHNR, FQNEAQ (reference sequence). The DNA of the CDR3 is TGTGCCAGCAGCTCAGCCGGGAGGGAGACCAAGTACTTC. It translates to CASSSAGRETKYF.